This TCR beta chain was observed in a study of T cell responses to AZD1222 COVID-19 vaccine. In the study overall: Investigators merged groups given second doses at roughly 4 or roughly 12 weeks. Notes on the study in general: Reportedly, nearly half of unique spike TCRs recognized epitopes outside B.1.351/B.1.1.7 mutations.

Produced via immunoSEQ multiplex PCR; TCRdb's table is partial and in-frame only. The data contain around 100,000 clones, 90% to 95% of them singletons. Germline V lookup: CDR1 LNHNV, CDR2 YYDKDF (reference sequence). The CDR3 has 15 amino acids. Trimming left V 0 bases short and J 1 base short, with 7 bases between. A remark on this clone: What it binds is unknown.

The genes are TRBV15 and TRBJ1-5; D gene ambiguous. This clonotype originated in an adult in good health. The sample in question was peripheral blood, obtained on day 0 of AZD1222 vaccination. The CDR3 sequence: CATSRDWNSNQPQHF. The CDR3 DNA reads TGTGCCACCAGCAGAGATTGGAACAGCAATCAGCCCCAGCATTTT.